This passage covers 17 T cell receptor beta chains from one sample sequenced in a study of CD8 T cells in ankylosing spondylitis. Points from the study as a whole: It appeared that ankylosing spondylitis blood was characterized by a TCR beta motif of roughly 8 highly homologous variants.

TCRdb used MiXCR to reprocess the 5' RACE reads, holding one entry per CDR3 protein. The data show around 490,000 distinct CDR3 sequences, with roughly 5.2% seen just once and approximately 3.5% held by the top ten. What these receptors recognize is not known. The material sequenced was blood, either unsorted or a sorted T cell fraction (not recorded which). Receptor source: a male donor with ankylosing spondylitis.

This clonotype has at least ten counts. V is TRBV4-2 and J is TRBJ1-1, with 10 bases that match TRBD1. The trim removed 2 bases at V and 7 bases at J, leaving 13 bases unmatched. The CDR3 totals 17 residues. Germline CDR1 and CDR2: LGHNA and YNFKEQ. CDR3 sequence: CASSQHRDRGYFGEAFF. The CDR3 nucleotides read TGTGCCAGCAGCCAACACCGGGACAGGGGATATTTTGGTGAAGCTTTCTTT.

This rearrangement joins TRBV6-5 to TRBJ2-1; 8 nucleotides line up with TRBD1. CDR1 and CDR2 (germline): MNHEY, SVGAGI. This CDR3 region has 16 residues. The J segment lost 7 bases and the V segment lost 2 bases, leaving 10 bases of the junction unmatched. The CDR3: CASSYRFGQGPNEQFF. The CDR3 DNA reads as TGTGCCAGCAGTTACAGGTTCGGACAGGGACCAAATGAGCAGTTCTTC.

The table lists this clonotype with many counts. V and J are TRBV7-2 and TRBJ2-1; weak D call: TRBD1 (6 bases). The CDR3 sequence is 13 residues long. V lost 7 bases and J 9 bases, leaving 16 bases between the germline ends. The V gene's germline CDR1 is SGHTA and CDR2 FQGNSA. CDR3 sequence reads: CASNIQGTTEQFF. CDR3 nucleotides: TGTGCCAGCAACATCCAGGGGACCACTGAGCAGTTCTTC. Drawing the rest from reference TRBV7-2 and TRBJ2-1, the complete variable domain is GAGVSQSPSNKVTEKGKDVELRCDPISGHTALYWYRQSLGQGLEFLIYFQGNSAPDKSGLPSDRFSAERTGGSVSTLTIQRTQQEDSAVYLCASNIQGTTEQFFGPGTRLTVL.

A word on this clonotype: At one end the junction does not follow the germline gene, possibly because of a read error. The chain employs TRBV20-1 and TRBJ2-1; the D gene is possibly TRBD2 (5 bases). Per germline, CDR1 DFQATT and CDR2 SNEGSKA (reference sequence). The length of the CDR3 is 16 residues. CDR3 nucleotide sequence: TGCTGTGCTAGAGAGAGGGCCTTTCGATCAAACAATGAGCAGTTCTTC. Protein product: CCARERAFRSNNEQFF.

V is TRBV4-1 and J is TRBJ2-1; D possibly corresponds to TRBD2 (5 bases). This CDR3 is 17 amino acids long. Trimming left V 1 base short and J 1 base short, with 14 bases between. Germline loops: CDR1 MGHRA, CDR2 YSYEKL. CDR3 residues: CASSQARLAHSYNEQFF. The CDR3 DNA reads TGCGCCAGCAGCCAAGCACGGCTAGCTCATTCCTACAATGAGCAGTTCTTC.

This clonotype was seen repeatedly, ten times or more. V and J are TRBV7-2 and TRBJ2-7, with D tentatively TRBD1 (5 bases). CDR3 length equals 13 residues. CDR1 SGHTA and CDR2 FQGNSA come from the germline V gene. Trimming cost V 5 bases and J 12 bases, with 20 bases left between them. CDR3 coding DNA: TGTGCCAGCAGCACCCCGACAGAATGGGTTTCGTACTTC. This gives the protein CASSTPTEWVSYF.

This clonotype was detected a few times. The genes are TRBV15 and TRBJ2-7, with no clear D. CDR3 size: 13 residues. V lost 5 bases and J lost 0, with 8 bases in between. Germline CDR1 LNHNV, CDR2 YYDKDF (reference sequence). CDR3 protein: CATSFGSSYEQYF. The CDR3 coding sequence is TGTGCCACCAGCTTCGGATCCTCCTACGAGCAGTACTTC.

This clonotype has at least ten counts. This chain links TRBV12-3 or TRBV12-4 with TRBJ2-7, with 8 bases fitting TRBD1. This CDR3 is built from 14 residues. The junction had 5 bases not matched to a gene; V was cut back by 5 bases and J by 2 bases. In DNA form, the CDR3 reads TGTGCCAGCAGTCCGCAGGGGGCGGCCTACGAGCAGTACTTC. It is translated as CASSPQGAAYEQYF.

The sample holds many counts of this clonotype. This chain links TRBV9 with TRBJ1-1; D ambiguous. The V and J ends lost 0 bases and 4 bases respectively, with 7 bases between them. Germline V gene sequence: CDR1 SGDLS, CDR2 YYNGEE. The CDR3 is made up of 13 amino acids. The CDR3 sequence is CASSVAWGTEAFF. In DNA form, the CDR3 reads TGTGCCAGCAGCGTAGCTTGGGGCACTGAAGCTTTCTTT.

This clonotype was seen at least ten times. Germline is not matched at one junction end, which may reflect a read error. The V and J genes are TRBV7-2 and TRBJ2-7; TRBD1 aligns across 7 bases. The germline gives CDR1 SGHTA, CDR2 FQGNSA. This CDR3 region has 15 residues. The CDR3 sequence: CASSVAGTESYEQYF. DNA of the CDR3: TGTGCCAGCAGCGTAGCCGGGACAGAGTCCTACGAGCAGTACTTC. The whole variable domain, filled in from reference TRBV7-2 and TRBJ2-7, reads GAGVSQSPSNKVTEKGKDVELRCDPISGHTALYWYRQSLGQGLEFLIYFQGNSAPDKSGLPSDRFSAERTGGSVSTLTIQRTQQEDSAVYLCASSVAGTESYEQYFGPGTRLTVT.

Many counts were recorded for this clonotype. The chain is built from TRBV20-1 and TRBJ2-1, with D perhaps assigned TRBD1 or TRBD2 (6 bases each). The CDR3 sequence is 14 residues long. From germline, CDR1 is DFQATT and CDR2 SNEGSKA (reference sequence). V lost 6 bases and J 5 bases, leaving 17 bases between the germline ends. The CDR3 reads CSATGGGFNNEQFF. The CDR3 DNA reads TGCAGTGCCACTGGAGGGGGGTTTAACAATGAGCAGTTCTTC.

This clonotype showed up many times. This chain links TRBV7-2 with TRBJ2-2; D gene ambiguous. Trimming removed 5 bases at V and 7 bases at J, with 14 bases between. This CDR3 contains 14 residues. Per germline, CDR1 SGHTA and CDR2 FQGNSA. The DNA of the CDR3 is TGTGCCAGCAGCCCCACTTGGAACGTCGGGGAGCTGTTTTTT. Its translation is CASSPTWNVGELFF.

This clonotype showed up many times. The chain combines TRBV28 with TRBJ2-1, with 9 bases aligning to TRBD2. The trim removed 6 bases at V and 7 bases at J, leaving 7 bases unmatched. Germline-derived CDR1 and CDR2 are MDHEN and SYDVKM. CDR3 length equals 14 residues. The CDR3 reads CASRASGRLNEQFF. The CDR3 DNA is TGTGCCAGCAGGGCCAGCGGGAGGTTAAATGAGCAGTTCTTC.

This clonotype was recorded at least ten times. The J gene is TRBJ2-3, the V gene TRBV27; D assignment may be TRBD1 or TRBD2 (5 bases each). Germline CDR1 and CDR2: MNHEY and SMNVEV (reference sequence). CDR3 length: 15 residues. V lost 7 bases and J lost 3, with 17 bases in between. The CDR3 loop is CASINMRGATDTQYF. The CDR3 nucleotides read TGTGCCAGCATCAATATGAGAGGGGCTACAGATACGCAGTATTTT.

This clonotype was observed many times. The chain carries TRBV6-2 or TRBV6-3 and TRBJ2-2; D is unclear. Germline loops: CDR1 MNHEY, CDR2 SVGEGT. V was shortened by 5 bases and J by 1 base, with 14 bases between the two germline ends. This CDR3 contains 16 residues. The chain's CDR3 is CASSNFLKWNTGELFF. CDR3 bases: TGTGCCAGCAGTAACTTCTTAAAATGGAACACCGGGGAGCTGTTTTTT.

This clonotype was detected ten times or more. V and J are TRBV5-5 and TRBJ2-7, with D tentatively TRBD2 (5 bases). Germline V gene lookup returns CDR1 SGHKS and CDR2 YYEKEE (reference sequence). The CDR3 sequence is 12 residues long. V gave up 6 bases and J gave up 6 bases, with 13 bases separating them. CDR3: CASTFTSGEQYF. For the CDR3, the DNA is TGTGCCAGCACCTTTACTAGTGGCGAGCAGTACTTC.

This clonotype was recorded many times. J is TRBJ2-1 and V is TRBV6-1; 8 bases map to TRBD1. This CDR3 is 15 amino acids long. Germline values: CDR1 MNHNS, CDR2 SASEGT. V shed 4 bases, J shed 7 bases, and the junction held 9 bases outside the gene matches. The CDR3 here is CASSVSGGLGNEQFF. The CDR3 DNA is TGTGCCAGCAGTGTCTCAGGGGGCCTAGGAAATGAGCAGTTCTTC.